This TCR beta chain was identified in a study of cytomegalovirus exposure and HLA in healthy donors. Background on the study: Caucasian-associated ancestry cluster membership applied to approximately 81% of under 450 genotyped donors.

Of note for this clone: Its antigen is currently unknown.

Donors were nominally healthy when sampled, though unrecorded immune exposures were likely. V lost 2 bases and J 2 bases, leaving 9 bases between the germline ends. The germline gives CDR1 SGHTA, CDR2 FQGNSA. The CDR3 has 14 amino acids. A multiplex PCR was run with 60 Vbeta primers and 13 Jbeta primers. TCRdb keeps only in-frame clones here, not all; method: immunoSEQ multiplex PCR. In the table there are about 250,000 clones, about four fifths of which are singletons. Study findings and constraints: Rarity held for most TCR sequences, but there were some public TCRs that occurred in many donors. A missense DCLRE1C variant was associated with V- and J-gene trimming of TCR beta chains in a later analysis, and an independent cohort replicated the association.

V is TRBV7-2 and J is TRBJ1-2; D remains ambiguous. This clonotype originated in a girl aged 2-10 years in good health and CMV-seronegative. The sample comprised PBMCs. CDR3 protein: CASSLNRVNYGYTF. The CDR3, as DNA: TGTGCCAGCAGCTTAAATCGAGTGAACTATGGCTACACCTTC.